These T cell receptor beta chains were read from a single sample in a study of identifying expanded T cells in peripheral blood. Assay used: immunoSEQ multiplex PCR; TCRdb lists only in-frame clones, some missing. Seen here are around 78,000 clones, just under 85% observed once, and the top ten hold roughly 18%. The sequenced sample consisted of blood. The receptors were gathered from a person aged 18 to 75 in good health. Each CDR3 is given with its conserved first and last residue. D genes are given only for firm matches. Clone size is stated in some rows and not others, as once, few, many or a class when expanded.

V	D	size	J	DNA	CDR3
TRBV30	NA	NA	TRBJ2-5	TGTGCCTGGAGTGTGGCAGAGACCCAGTACTTC	CAWSVAETQYF
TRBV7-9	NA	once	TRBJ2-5	TGTGCCAGCAGCTTGAGAAACACGGGCTCGGAGACCCAGTACTTC	CASSLRNTGSETQYF
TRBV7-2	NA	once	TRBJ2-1	TGTGCCAGCAGCTTAGTTCCGCCCCCCTACAATGAGCAGTTCTTC	CASSLVPPPYNEQFF
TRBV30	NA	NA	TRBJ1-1	TGTGCCTGGAGCCGGACAGTAATGGACACTGAAGCTTTCTTT	CAWSRTVMDTEAFF
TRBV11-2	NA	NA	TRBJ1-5	TGTGCCAGCAGCATCGGGAGCAATCAGCCCCAGCATTTT	CASSIGSNQPQHF
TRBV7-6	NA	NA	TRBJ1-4	TGTGCCAGCAGCCTACAGGGTCTCCCTGAAAAACTGTTTTTT	CASSLQGLPEKLFF
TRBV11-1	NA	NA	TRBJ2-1	TGTGCCAGCAGCTTTCCCAGAAACAATGAGCAGTTCTTC	CASSFPRNNEQFF
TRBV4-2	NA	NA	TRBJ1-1	TGTGCCAGCCTGGGGGGGGTTATGAACACTGAAGCTTTCTTT	CASLGGVMNTEAFF
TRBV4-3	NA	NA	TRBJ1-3	TGCGCCAGCAGCCAAGAAGGTAGAGACACCATATATTTT	CASSQEGRDTIYF
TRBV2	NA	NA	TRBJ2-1	TGTGCCAGCAGTGCTGGACGATTCAATGAGCAGTTCTTC	CASSAGRFNEQFF
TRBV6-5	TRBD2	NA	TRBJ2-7	TGTGCCAGTGGACTAGCGGTTGACTACGAGCAGTACTTC	CASGLAVDYEQYF
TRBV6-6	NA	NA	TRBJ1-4	TGTGCCAGCAGGACAAGATCAACTAATGAAAAACTGTTTTTT	CASRTRSTNEKLFF
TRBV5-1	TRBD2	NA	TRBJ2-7	TGCGCCAGCAGGGGCCTAGCGGGAACCCGCGAGCAGTACTTC	CASRGLAGTREQYF
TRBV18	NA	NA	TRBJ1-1	TGTGCCAGCTCACCAGGGAGGGGGTACCCCACTGAAGCTTTCTTT	CASSPGRGYPTEAFF
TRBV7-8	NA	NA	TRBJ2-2	TGTGCCAGCAGCTTCGGTCCGCAAGTGTCCGGGGAGCTGTTTTTT	CASSFGPQVSGELFF
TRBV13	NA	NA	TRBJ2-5	TGTGCCAGCAGCCTAGCCACGGGGCAAGAGACCCAGTACTTC	CASSLATGQETQYF
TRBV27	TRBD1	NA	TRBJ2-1	TGTGCCAGCAGTTGGGGACAGGGAACCTACAATGAGCAGTTCTTC	CASSWGQGTYNEQFF
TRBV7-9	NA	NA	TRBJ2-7	TGTGCCAGCAGCTTAGGTTATGGGAACGAGCAGTACTTC	CASSLGYGNEQYF